This TCR beta chain was profiled in a study of T-cell reconstitution after alpha-beta-depleted transplantation in children. General study results and limits: About two months after transplant, alpha-beta T cells reportedly came from several hundred expanded graft clones. The high TCRbeta diversity at day 60 in some patients came from surviving recipient T cells and thymic progenitors. Newly produced T cells mostly provided counts and TCRbeta diversity after one year, as hyperexpanded clones declined.

The TCRbeta library incorporated unique molecular identifiers. TCRdb re-analysed the PCR reads in MiXCR, keeping a single row per CDR3 protein. This table has around 300,000 distinct CDR3 sequences, around a tenth appearing once. In its sample, this clonotype was seen a few times. Its antigen is not identified. The CDR3 extends over 15 amino acids. Looked up from germline, CDR1 is GTSNPN and CDR2 is SVGIG (reference sequence). V was trimmed by 2 bases and J by 0 bases, leaving 10 bases between them. V gene TRBV30 combines with J gene TRBJ1-4; D uncertain. The receptor was derived from a male patient aged 2-15 years who had a stem cell transplant for chronic granulomatous disease, so the T cells may come from the graft donor. Specimen: peripheral blood, collected 180 days after TCRalphabeta/CD19-depleted stem cell transplant. The CDR3 sequence: CAWSRRIATNEKLFF. The DNA of the CDR3 is TGTGCCTGGAGTCGGCGGATTGCAACTAATGAAAAACTGTTTTTT. The full variable domain, in which reference TRBV30 and TRBJ1-4 provide the parts outside the CDR3, is SQTIHQWPATLVQPVGSPLSLECTVEGTSNPNLYWYRQAAGRGLQLLFYSVGIGQISSEVPQNLSASRPQDRQFILSSKKLLLSDSGFYLCAWSRRIATNEKLFFGSGTQLSVL.